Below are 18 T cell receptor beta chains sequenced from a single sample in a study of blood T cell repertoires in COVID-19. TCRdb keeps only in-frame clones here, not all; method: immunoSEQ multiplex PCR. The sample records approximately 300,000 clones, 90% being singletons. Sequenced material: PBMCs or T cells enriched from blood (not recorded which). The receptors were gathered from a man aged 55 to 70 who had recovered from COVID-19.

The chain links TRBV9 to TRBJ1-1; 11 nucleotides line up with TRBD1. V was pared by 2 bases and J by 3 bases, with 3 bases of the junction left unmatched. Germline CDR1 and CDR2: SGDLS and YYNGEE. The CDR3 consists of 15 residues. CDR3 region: CASSVGQGADTEAFF. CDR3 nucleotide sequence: TGTGCCAGCAGCGTCGGACAGGGGGCCGACACTGAAGCTTTCTTT.

Here the CDR3 reads CAWSTGQGANQPQHF. The DNA of the CDR3 is TGTGCCTGGTCTACGGGACAGGGGGCCAATCAGCCCCAGCATTTT. J is TRBJ1-5 and V is TRBV30; 12 bases match TRBD1. This CDR3 is built from 15 residues. The V segment lost 5 bases and the J segment 3 bases; nucleotides outside the gene matches: 5. CDR1 and CDR2 from the germline V gene are GTSNPN and SVGIG (reference sequence).

This CDR3 reads CASSQDLGGRGYTF. CDR3 nucleotide sequence: TGCGCCAGCAGCCAAGATCTCGGGGGGCGAGGCTACACCTTC. V and J are TRBV4-3 and TRBJ1-2; possible D gene TRBD1, 6 bases. V lost 0 bases, J lost 8 bases, and 13 bases lay in between. The germline CDR1 and CDR2 sequences are LGHNA and YSLEER. The CDR3 runs 14 residues.

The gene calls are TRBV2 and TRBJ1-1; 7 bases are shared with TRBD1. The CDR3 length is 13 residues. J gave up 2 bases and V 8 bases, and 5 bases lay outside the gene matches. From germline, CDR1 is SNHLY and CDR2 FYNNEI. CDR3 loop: CASGTEINTEAFF. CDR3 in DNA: TGTGCCAGCGGGACAGAGATAAACACTGAAGCTTTCTTT.

In DNA form, the CDR3 reads TGTGCCAGCAGCGGAAGCCAGGGGGCCTTCGGGGATGAGCAGTTCTTC. This translates into CASSGSQGAFGDEQFF. The chain combines TRBV7-9 with TRBJ2-1, with 8 bases lining up with TRBD1. V was clipped by 5 bases and J by 8 bases; unmatched bases: 14. The CDR3 totals 16 residues. Germline V gene lookup returns CDR1 SEHNR and CDR2 FQNEAQ (reference sequence). Drawing the rest from reference TRBV7-9 and TRBJ2-1, the complete variable domain is DTGVSQNPRHKITKRGQNVTFRCDPISEHNRLYWYRQTLGQGPEFLTYFQNEAQLEKSRLLSDRFSAERPKGSFSTLEIQRTEQGDSAMYLCASSGSQGAFGDEQFFGPGTRLTVL.

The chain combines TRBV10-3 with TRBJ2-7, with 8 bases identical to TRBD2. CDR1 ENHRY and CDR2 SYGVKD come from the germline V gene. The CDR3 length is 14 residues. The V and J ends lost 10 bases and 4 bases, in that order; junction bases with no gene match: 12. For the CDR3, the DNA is TGTGCCACCACATCGGGAGGGAGTCTATACGAGCAGTACTTC. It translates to CATTSGGSLYEQYF.

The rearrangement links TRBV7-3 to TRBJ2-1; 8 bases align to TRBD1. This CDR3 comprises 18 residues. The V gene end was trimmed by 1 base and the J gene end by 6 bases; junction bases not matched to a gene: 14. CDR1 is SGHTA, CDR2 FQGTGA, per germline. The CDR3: CASSLRDGTGPLGNEQFF. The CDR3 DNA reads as TGTGCCAGCAGCTTAAGGGACGGGACAGGCCCTTTAGGCAATGAGCAGTTCTTC. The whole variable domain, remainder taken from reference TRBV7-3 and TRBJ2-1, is GAGVSQTPSNKVTEKGKYVELRCDPISGHTALYWYRQSLGQGPEFLIYFQGTGAADDSGLPNDRFFAVRPEGSVSTLKIQRTERGDSAVYLCASSLRDGTGPLGNEQFFGPGTRLTVL.

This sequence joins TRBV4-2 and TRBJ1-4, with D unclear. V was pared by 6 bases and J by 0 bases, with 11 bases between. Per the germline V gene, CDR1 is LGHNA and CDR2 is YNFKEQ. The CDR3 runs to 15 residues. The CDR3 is CASRRGGTTNEKLFF. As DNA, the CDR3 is TGTGCCAGCAGACGCGGCGGGACAACTAATGAAAAACTGTTTTTT.

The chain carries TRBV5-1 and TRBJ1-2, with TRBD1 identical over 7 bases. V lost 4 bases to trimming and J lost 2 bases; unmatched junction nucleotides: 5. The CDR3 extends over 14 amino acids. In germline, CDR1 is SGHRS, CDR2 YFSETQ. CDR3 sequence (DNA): TGCGCCAGCAGCCAGGGACAGAACAACTATGGCTACACCTTC. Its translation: CASSQGQNNYGYTF.

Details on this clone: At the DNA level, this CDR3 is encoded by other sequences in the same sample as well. The CDR3 is CASSLNQPQHF. The CDR3, as DNA: TGTGCCAGCAGTCTGAATCAGCCCCAGCATTTT. This chain links TRBV2 with TRBJ1-5; D is unclear. The CDR3 is 11 residues long. Trimming removed 5 bases at V and 4 bases at J, with 3 bases between. Germline assignment: CDR1 SNHLY and CDR2 FYNNEI.

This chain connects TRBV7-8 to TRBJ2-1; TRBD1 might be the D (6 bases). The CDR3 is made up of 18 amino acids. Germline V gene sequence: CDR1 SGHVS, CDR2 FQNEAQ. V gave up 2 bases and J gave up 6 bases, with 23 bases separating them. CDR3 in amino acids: CASSLTSLMGMTGNEQFF. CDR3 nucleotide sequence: TGTGCCAGCAGCTTAACGAGTTTGATGGGGATGACAGGCAATGAGCAGTTCTTC.

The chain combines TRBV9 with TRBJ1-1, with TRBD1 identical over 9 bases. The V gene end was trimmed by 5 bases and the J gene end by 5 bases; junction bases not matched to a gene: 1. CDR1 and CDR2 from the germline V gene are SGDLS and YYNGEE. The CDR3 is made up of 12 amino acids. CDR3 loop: CASSGQGTEAFF. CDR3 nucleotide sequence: TGTGCCAGCAGTGGACAGGGGACTGAAGCTTTCTTT.

The CDR3 loop reads CASSPNRVTEAFF. In nucleotides, the CDR3 is TGTGCCAGCAGCCCAAACAGGGTTACTGAAGCTTTCTTT. The chain is built from TRBV7-9 and TRBJ1-1, with D perhaps TRBD1 (6 bases). Germline loops: CDR1 SEHNR, CDR2 FQNEAQ (reference sequence). The CDR3 has 13 residues. Trimming took off 5 bases at V and 5 bases at J, with 12 bases between the two ends. Full variable domain (outside the CDR3, taken from reference TRBV7-9 and TRBJ1-1): DTGVSQNPRHKITKRGQNVTFRCDPISEHNRLYWYRQTLGQGPEFLTYFQNEAQLEKSRLLSDRFSAERPKGSFSTLEIQRTEQGDSAMYLCASSPNRVTEAFFGQGTRLTVV.

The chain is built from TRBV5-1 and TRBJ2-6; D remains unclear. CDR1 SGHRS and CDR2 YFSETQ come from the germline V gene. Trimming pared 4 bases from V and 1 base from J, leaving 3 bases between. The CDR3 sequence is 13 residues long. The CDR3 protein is CASSPSGANVLTF. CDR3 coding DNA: TGCGCCAGCAGCCCTTCTGGGGCCAACGTCCTGACTTTC.

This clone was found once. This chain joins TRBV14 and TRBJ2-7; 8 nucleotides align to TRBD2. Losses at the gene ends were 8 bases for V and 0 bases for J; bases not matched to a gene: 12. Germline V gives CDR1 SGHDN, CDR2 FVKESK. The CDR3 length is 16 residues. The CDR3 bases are TGTGCCAGCCGGAATTCAGCGGGGGTAAGCTCCTACGAGCAGTACTTC. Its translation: CASRNSAGVSSYEQYF.

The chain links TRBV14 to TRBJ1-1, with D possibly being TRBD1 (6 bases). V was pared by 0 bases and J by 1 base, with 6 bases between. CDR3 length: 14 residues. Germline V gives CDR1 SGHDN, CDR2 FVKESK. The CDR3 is CASSQETGNTEAFF. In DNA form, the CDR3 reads TGTGCCAGCAGCCAAGAGACAGGGAACACTGAAGCTTTCTTT.

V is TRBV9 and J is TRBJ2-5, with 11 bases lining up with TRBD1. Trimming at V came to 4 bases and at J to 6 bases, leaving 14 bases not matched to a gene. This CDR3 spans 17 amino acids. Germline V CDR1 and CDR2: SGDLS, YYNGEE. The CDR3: CASSSPSRDRGLKTQYF. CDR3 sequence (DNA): TGTGCCAGCAGCTCACCTTCTCGGGACAGGGGGTTGAAGACCCAGTACTTC.

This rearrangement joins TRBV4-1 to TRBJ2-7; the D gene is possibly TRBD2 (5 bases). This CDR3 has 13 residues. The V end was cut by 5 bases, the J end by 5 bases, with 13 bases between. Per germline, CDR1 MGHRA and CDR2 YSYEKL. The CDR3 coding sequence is TGCGCCAGCAGCGCAGCGGTCGGGAACGAGCAGTACTTC. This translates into CASSAAVGNEQYF.